The 25 T cell receptor beta chains in this list originate from one sample, sequenced in a study of regulatory T cells in long-lasting Graves disease (dated by TCRdb to the early 2020s). Preparation of the library involved multiplex PCR. These reads were obtained on an Illumina HiSeq 4000. CDR3 regions were amplified by Arm-PCR with iRepertoire HTBI primers to construct TCR beta libraries. TCRdb took the public reads, trimmed them with fastp at Q25, ran MiXCR for clone calling and kept in-frame beta chains. One record per CDR3 amino acid sequence lists the most common genes and DNA. Present in this sample are 360,000 or so distinct CDR3 sequences, roughly 17% of which were seen just once. The top ten clonotypes cover about 19% of the sample. Per the publication, the time point label means: newly diagnosed GD, antithyroid drugs for less than 3 months. For both TCR sequencing and RNA sequencing, RNA was extracted from PBMCs using TRIzol.

These data were also filed under a second study, of T cells in Graves' hyperthyroidism and ophthalmopathy.

This sample comprised peripheral blood mononuclear cells (PBMCs), obtained at new diagnosis, from a patient treated with antithyroid drugs. The receptors were sampled from a woman in her late teens or twenties with Graves disease. Donor details come from another sample of the same person, matched by shared clones.

This clonotype was seen at least ten times. The rearrangement uses TRBV20-1 and TRBJ2-5; D gene ambiguous. CDR1 and CDR2 (germline): DFQATT, SNEGSKA (reference sequence). V lost 3 bases and J 8 bases, leaving 16 bases between the germline ends. The CDR3 sequence is 13 residues long. For the CDR3, the DNA is TGCAGTGCTAGGGCCCCCCCCACGGTAACCCAGTACTTC. Translating gives CSARAPPTVTQYF.

This clonotype was detected ten times or more. This chain joins TRBV6-1 and TRBJ2-2; TRBD1 might be the D (6 bases). V lost 5 bases and J lost 7, with 11 bases in between. Per the germline V gene, CDR1 is MNHNS and CDR2 is SASEGT. CDR3 length: 13 amino acids. The CDR3 protein is CASSSQTGGELFF. Here the CDR3 DNA reads TGTGCCAGCAGTTCCCAGACAGGCGGGGAGCTGTTTTTT.

Notes on this clonotype: A clone one base away is much larger, so this may be a read error. The CDR3 DNA reads as TGCAGTGCTGGCCGAGGAGTGGGCGCGAAGGATACGCAGTATTTT. It translates to CSAGRGVGAKDTQYF. The J gene is TRBJ2-3, the V gene TRBV20-1; D is uncertain. Germline assignment: CDR1 DFQATT and CDR2 SNEGSKA (reference sequence). The CDR3 is 15 amino acids. V was shortened by 5 bases and J by 6 bases, with 21 bases between the two germline ends.

This clonotype has a handful of counts. The J gene is TRBJ2-7, the V gene TRBV6-1; D gene uncertain. V was shortened by 7 bases and J by 3 bases, with 13 bases between the two germline ends. The CDR3 totals 13 residues. Germline V gives CDR1 MNHNS, CDR2 SASEGT. The CDR3 loop reads CASTLNRNYEQYF. The CDR3 coding sequence is TGTGCCAGCACTCTGAACAGAAACTACGAGCAGTACTTC.

This clonotype was seen more than once but under ten times. The J gene is TRBJ1-1, the V gene TRBV9; no reliable D call. The CDR3 has 13 residues. The V end lost 2 bases, the J end lost 1 base, and 6 bases lay between the germline ends. From germline, CDR1 is SGDLS and CDR2 YYNGEE. The chain's CDR3 is CASSVRQNTEAFF. CDR3 in DNA: TGTGCCAGCAGCGTTCGACAGAACACTGAAGCTTTCTTT.

This clonotype was picked up many times. The J gene is TRBJ2-5, the V gene TRBV18, with D unclear. This CDR3 contains 16 residues. V shed 1 base and J shed 1 base, with 13 bases lying between them. CDR1 is KGHSH and CDR2 is LQKENI in the germline V gene. The CDR3 DNA reads TGTGCCAGCTCACCACTTAGGACGGAGCTCCAAGAGACCCAGTACTTC. It translates to CASSPLRTELQETQYF.

This clonotype was seen many times. This chain uses TRBV11-2 with TRBJ2-7; no firm D call. The V gene's germline CDR1 is SGHAT and CDR2 FQNNGV. CDR3 length equals 15 residues. The germline V and J ends were trimmed by 3 bases and 2 bases, with 14 bases remaining between them. The CDR3 nucleotides are TGTGCCAGCAGCTTTCTATCATCGGAGACCTACGAGCAGTACTTC. Protein product: CASSFLSSETYEQYF.

This clonotype was seen ten or more times. The rearrangement joins TRBV12-3 or TRBV12-4 to TRBJ2-1; D not certain. This CDR3 is built from 14 residues. V lost 2 bases and J lost 4, with 9 bases in between. The CDR3: CASSLTRSYNEQFF. CDR3 DNA: TGTGCCAGCAGTTTAACCCGGTCGTACAATGAGCAGTTCTTC.

This clonotype was recorded many times. The rearrangement joins TRBV7-2 to TRBJ2-5; D may match TRBD1 or TRBD2 (6 bases each). This CDR3 contains 14 residues. Germline CDR1 and CDR2: SGHTA and FQGNSA. The V gene lost 2 bases and the J gene lost 6 bases, with 13 bases spanning the gap. Here the CDR3 reads CASSLSGGRQTQYF. In nucleotides, the CDR3 is TGTGCCAGCAGCTTATCCGGGGGCCGACAGACCCAGTACTTC.

Note on this clonotype: A much larger clone differs by one base, so this may be a read error. The CDR3 DNA reads TGCGCCAGCAGCACCGGCCCGACGCAGACCCAGTACTTC. Translation: CASSTGPTQTQYF. V and J are TRBV5-1 and TRBJ2-5; D not certain. CDR1 is SGHRS, CDR2 YFSETQ, per germline. The CDR3 runs 13 residues. The germline V and J ends were trimmed by 4 bases and 6 bases, with 13 bases remaining between them.

This clonotype has only a few counts. This chain uses TRBV7-9 with TRBJ2-2; 12 bases fit TRBD2. The V gene's germline CDR1 is SEHNR and CDR2 FQNEAQ (reference sequence). The CDR3 consists of 19 residues. The J segment lost 2 bases and the V segment lost 2 bases, leaving 9 bases of the junction unmatched. The chain's CDR3 is CASSLTGLAGGPNTGELFF. The CDR3 DNA sequence: TGTGCCAGCAGCTTAACTGGCCTAGCGGGAGGGCCAAACACCGGGGAGCTGTTTTTT.

The rearrangement links TRBV14 to TRBJ1-6; TRBD1 matches at 8 bases. Germline V gene data show CDR1 as SGHDN and CDR2 as FVKESK. The CDR3 runs 15 residues. Germline trimming cut 5 bases from V and 3 bases from J; bases unmatched to any gene: 3. The CDR3 is CASSEGTGYNSPLHF. The CDR3 DNA follows: TGTGCCAGCAGCGAAGGGACAGGCTATAATTCACCCCTCCACTTT.

This clonotype was seen more than once but under ten times. This chain links TRBV6-1 with TRBJ1-2; weak D call: TRBD1 (5 bases). This CDR3 is 13 amino acids long. Per the germline V gene, CDR1 is MNHNS and CDR2 is SASEGT. V gave up 7 bases and J gave up 7 bases, with 16 bases separating them. The CDR3 region has the DNA TGTGCCAGCATGGGGGTGACCAGAGGTGGCTACACCTTC. As protein: CASMGVTRGGYTF.

V usage is TRBV7-9 and J usage is TRBJ2-3, with D unclear. The CDR3 is made up of 14 amino acids. The V gene lost 5 bases and the J gene lost 4 bases, with 13 bases spanning the gap. Germline-derived CDR1 and CDR2 are SEHNR and FQNEAQ (reference sequence). The CDR3 coding sequence is TGTGCCAGCAGCGTTGGTCTGGGGTCAGATACGCAGTATTTT. Translation gives CASSVGLGSDTQYF.

This clonotype was detected ten times or more. The V call is TRBV3-1, the J call TRBJ2-1; D may be TRBD1 (6 bases). This CDR3 is built from 14 residues. V was pared by 7 bases and J by 10 bases, with 20 bases between. Germline V gene data show CDR1 as LGHDT and CDR2 as YNNKEL (reference sequence). CDR3 bases: TGTGCCAGCACCCTTCACGGGACACCGGGAGAGCAGTTCTTC. It yields the protein CASTLHGTPGEQFF.

This clonotype came up many times. The V call is TRBV20-1, the J call TRBJ2-2; possibly TRBD2 for D (7 bases). The CDR3 runs 16 residues. Germline lookup yields CDR1 DFQATT and CDR2 SNEGSKA (reference sequence). The V and J ends lost 4 bases and 6 bases respectively, with 21 bases between them. This CDR3 reads CSAKQGDSGEAGELFF. For the CDR3, the DNA is TGCAGTGCTAAACAGGGTGACAGCGGGGAGGCCGGGGAGCTGTTTTTT.

A word on this clonotype: The junction departs from the called germline gene at one end, perhaps through a read error. The V and J genes are TRBV5-1 and TRBJ2-3, with 12 bases identical to TRBD2. This CDR3 has 16 amino acids. From germline, CDR1 is SGHRS and CDR2 YFSETQ. The CDR3 here is CASSGGTSGSTDTQYF. CDR3 in DNA: TGTGCCAGCAGCGGCGGGACTAGCGGGAGCACAGATACGCAGTATTTT. The full variable domain, in which reference TRBV5-1 and TRBJ2-3 provide the parts outside the CDR3, is KAGVTQTPRYLIKTRGQQVTLSCSPISGHRSVSWYQQTPGQGLQFLFEYFSETQRNKGNFPGRFSGRQFSNSRSEMNVSTLELGDSALYLCASSGGTSGSTDTQYFGPGTRLTVL.

V gene TRBV10-3 combines with J gene TRBJ2-1, with D perhaps TRBD1 or TRBD2 (5 bases each). Germline loops: CDR1 ENHRY, CDR2 SYGVKD. The CDR3 loop spans 13 amino acids. V lost 7 bases, J lost 3 bases, and 10 bases lay in between. CDR3 protein: CAINRDHYNEQFF. The DNA for the CDR3 is TGTGCCATCAACCGGGACCACTACAATGAGCAGTTCTTC.

The V gene is TRBV11-2, the J gene TRBJ2-1; D possibly matches TRBD1 or TRBD2 (5 bases each). The CDR3 is 14 amino acids. Trimming took 1 base from V and 4 from J, leaving 8 bases between them. Germline CDR1 SGHAT, CDR2 FQNNGV. CDR3 region: CASSLAGPYNEQFF. The CDR3 coding sequence is TGTGCCAGCAGCTTAGCGGGACCGTACAATGAGCAGTTCTTC.

The chain links TRBV5-1 to TRBJ2-3; 7 nucleotides match TRBD2. After removal of 3 bases from V and 3 bases from J, the junction contained 7 bases not matched to a gene. This CDR3 is 15 amino acids long. Germline CDR1 and CDR2: SGHRS and YFSETQ. CDR3 residues: CASSYRDYRTDTQYF. CDR3 DNA sequence: TGCGCCAGCAGCTACCGGGACTATAGGACAGATACGCAGTATTTT.

This clonotype was detected ten times or more. The chain joins TRBV28 to TRBJ1-5; possibly TRBD1 for D (5 bases). Trimming left V 3 bases short and J 3 bases short, with 12 bases between. Germline-derived CDR1 and CDR2 are MDHEN and SYDVKM. This CDR3 comprises 15 residues. Here the CDR3 DNA reads TGTGCCAGCAGTTTGAGGGACGGACTCAATCAGCCCCAGCATTTT. It translates to CASSLRDGLNQPQHF.

The sample holds a few counts of this clonotype. CDR3 loop: CSAGSPSGNTIYF. The CDR3, as DNA: TGCAGCGCTGGTAGTCCCTCTGGAAACACCATATATTTT. This sequence joins TRBV29-1 and TRBJ1-3; no firm D call. Germline CDR1 and CDR2: SQVTM and ANQGSEA. V was pared by 7 bases and J by 0 bases, with 10 bases between. The CDR3 sequence is 13 residues long.

This clonotype was counted a few times. The genes are TRBV5-1 and TRBJ1-4; D is ambiguous. Between the trimmed V and J ends, which lost 4 bases and 5 bases, there was a span of 12 bases. CDR1 and CDR2 from the germline V gene are SGHRS and YFSETQ. The CDR3 extends over 14 amino acids. CDR3 DNA sequence: TGCGCCAGCAGCATCGAGGTGGCGAATGAAAAACTGTTTTTT. Amino acid sequence: CASSIEVANEKLFF.

A few counts support this clonotype. The chain couples TRBV29-1 to TRBJ2-6; 10 nucleotides line up with TRBD2. Germline CDR1 reads SQVTM; CDR2 reads ANQGSEA. J was trimmed by 0 bases and V by 0 bases; bases with no gene match: 2. The CDR3 has 17 amino acids. As DNA, the CDR3 is TGCAGCGTTGAAGAGAGCGGGGGGGGCTCTGGGGCCAACGTCCTGACTTTC. Translating gives CSVEESGGGSGANVLTF.

This clonotype was observed at least ten times. V gene TRBV18 combines with J gene TRBJ1-2; a weak D match, TRBD1 (5 bases). CDR1 KGHSH and CDR2 LQKENI come from the germline V gene. CDR3 length equals 15 residues. The V and J ends lost 2 bases and 5 bases respectively, with 15 bases between them. The CDR3 sequence: CASSPGARPEYGYTF. CDR3 sequence (DNA): TGTGCCAGCTCACCAGGGGCTCGCCCGGAGTATGGCTACACCTTC.